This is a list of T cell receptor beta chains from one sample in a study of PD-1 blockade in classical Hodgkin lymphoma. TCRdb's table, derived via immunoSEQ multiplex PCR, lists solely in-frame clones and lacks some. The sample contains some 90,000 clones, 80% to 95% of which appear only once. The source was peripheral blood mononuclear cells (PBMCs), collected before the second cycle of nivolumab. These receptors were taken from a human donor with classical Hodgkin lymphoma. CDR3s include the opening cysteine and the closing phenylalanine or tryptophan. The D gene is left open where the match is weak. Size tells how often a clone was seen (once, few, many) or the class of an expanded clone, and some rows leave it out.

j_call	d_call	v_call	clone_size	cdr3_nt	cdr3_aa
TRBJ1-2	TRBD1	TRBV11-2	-	TGTGCCAGCAGCTTAGCCGGGACAGGGTCGGTTGGCTACACCTTC	CASSLAGTGSVGYTF
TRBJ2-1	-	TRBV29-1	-	TGCAGCGTTGAATACACTAGATTCAATGAGCAGTTCTTC	CSVEYTRFNEQFF
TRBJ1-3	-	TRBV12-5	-	TGTGCTAGTGGTTTGGGCCCCTCGGGCACCATATATTTT	CASGLGPSGTIYF
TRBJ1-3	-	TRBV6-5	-	TGTGCCAGCAGTTACGGATGGGGGGCTGGAAACACCATATATTTT	CASSYGWGAGNTIYF
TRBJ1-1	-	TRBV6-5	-	TGTGCCAGCAGTTACCGAACTGAAGCTTTCTTT	CASSYRTEAFF
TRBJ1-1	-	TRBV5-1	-	TGCGCCAGCAGCTTGGGCCAGGGTTGGACTGAAGCTTTCTTT	CASSLGQGWTEAFF
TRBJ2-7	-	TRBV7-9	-	TGTGCCAGCAGCTTAGATTTTTCGGGAGCGGCCGAGCAGTACTTC	CASSLDFSGAAEQYF
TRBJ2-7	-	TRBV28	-	TGTGCCAGCGCTATATCTTACGAGCAGTACTTC	CASAISYEQYF
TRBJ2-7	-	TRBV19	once	TGTGCCACCTCCCTAGAGTCCCGCTACGAGCAGTACTTC	CATSLESRYEQYF
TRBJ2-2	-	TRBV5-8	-	TGTGCCAGCAGCTTGCCTAGGAGGACCGGGGAGCTGTTTTTT	CASSLPRRTGELFF
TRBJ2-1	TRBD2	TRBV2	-	TGTGCCAGCAAAAGGAGGACTAGCGGGAGTGCATACAATGAGCAGTTCTTC	CASKRRTSGSAYNEQFF
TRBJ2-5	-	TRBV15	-	TGTGCCACCAGCAGAGATCGATATAGGACAGAGACCCAGTACTTC	CATSRDRYRTETQYF
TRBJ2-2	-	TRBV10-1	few	TGCGCCAGCAGTCAGCGGACCGGGGAGCTGTTTTTT	CASSQRTGELFF
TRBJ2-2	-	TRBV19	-	TGTGCCAGTAGTCCTTATTCTACACAGAACACCGGGGAGCTGTTTTTT	CASSPYSTQNTGELFF
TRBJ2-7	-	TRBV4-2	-	TGTGCCAGCAGCCAACCGCGGACAGGGAGGGACGAGCAGTACTTC	CASSQPRTGRDEQYF
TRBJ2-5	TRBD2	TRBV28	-	TGTGCCAGCAGTTTCTGGACTGGGCGGGAGGGCCTAAACCAAGAGACCCAGTACTTC	CASSFWTGREGLNQETQYF
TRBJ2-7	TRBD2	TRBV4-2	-	TGTGCCAGCAGCCAAGATCCCGGGACTAGCGGGAGGTCCTACGAGCAGTACTTC	CASSQDPGTSGRSYEQYF
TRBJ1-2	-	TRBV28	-	TGTGCCAGCAGTTTCCCTCCGGCCTCCTATGGCTACACCTTC	CASSFPPASYGYTF
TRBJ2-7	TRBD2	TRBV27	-	TGTGCCAGCAGTTCGGTGCCCGCAGGGGGACTAGCGGGAGCACTACGGGAGCAGTACTTC	CASSSVPAGGLAGALREQYF
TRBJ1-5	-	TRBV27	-	TGTGCCAGCAGTTCGGGCAGTGTCACTTATAGCAATCAGCCCCAGCATTTT	CASSSGSVTYSNQPQHF
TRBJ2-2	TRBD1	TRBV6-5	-	TGTGCCAGCCATCCACGGGACAGGGGGCGCAGGGAGCTGTTTTTT	CASHPRDRGRRELFF
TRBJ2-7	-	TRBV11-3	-	TGTGCCAGCAGCTTCCGATTTGGCGACGAGCAGTACTTC	CASSFRFGDEQYF
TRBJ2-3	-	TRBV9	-	TGTGCCAGCAGCGCGGGAGTCCGGGCGAGCACAGATACGCAGTATTTT	CASSAGVRASTDTQYF
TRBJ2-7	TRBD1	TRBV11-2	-	TGTGCCAGCAGTCCCCGGGACAGGGGGCGATTTGGGGCGTTCGAGCAGTACTTC	CASSPRDRGRFGAFEQYF
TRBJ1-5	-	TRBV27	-	TGTGCCAGCAGTTTAGTGGCAGTGCATTGGGGACAGCCCCAGCATTTT	CASSLVAVHWGQPQHF
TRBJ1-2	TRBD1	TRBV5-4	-	TGTGCCAGCAGCACAACCAGACCGACAGGGAACTATGGCTACACCTTC	CASSTTRPTGNYGYTF
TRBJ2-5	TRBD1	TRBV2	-	TGTGCCAGCAGTGAAGAGGCAGGGGGTAGGGAGACCCAGTACTTC	CASSEEAGGRETQYF
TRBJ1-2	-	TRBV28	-	TGTGCCAGCAGTTCCAAACTCCGGGACGGAGTTCACTATGGCTACACCTTC	CASSSKLRDGVHYGYTF
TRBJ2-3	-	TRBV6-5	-	TGTGCCAGCAGTTACTCGGGGGGGCTGACAGATACGCAGTATTTT	CASSYSGGLTDTQYF
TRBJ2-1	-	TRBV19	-	TGTGCCAGTAGTATAACCCCGGGGCGCCCTGGCTCCTACAATGAGCAGTTCTTC	CASSITPGRPGSYNEQFF
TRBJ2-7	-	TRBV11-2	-	TGTGCCAGCAGCCCAAAATACGAGCAGTACTTC	CASSPKYEQYF
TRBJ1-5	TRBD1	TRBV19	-	TGTGCCAGTAGGGGGGGACAGGGTGAGATCAATCAGCCCCAGCATTTT	CASRGGQGEINQPQHF
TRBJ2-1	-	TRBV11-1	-	TGTGCCAGCAGCTTAGCTTGGCCCAGCTCCTACAATGAGCAGTTCTTC	CASSLAWPSSYNEQFF
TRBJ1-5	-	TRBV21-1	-	TGTGCCAGCACCCAGAGGGGGACAGGGCCCAATCAGCCCCAGCATTTT	CASTQRGTGPNQPQHF
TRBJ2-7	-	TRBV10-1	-	TGCGCCAGCAGAAGGGACTTCAACGACGAGCAGTACTTC	CASRRDFNDEQYF
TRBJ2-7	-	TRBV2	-	TGTGCCAGCTGTTTCTCGCGGGACTCTTCTGAGCAGTACTTC	CASCFSRDSSEQYF
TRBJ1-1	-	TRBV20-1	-	TGCAGTGCTCGCGGCACTGAAGCTTTCTTT	CSARGTEAFF
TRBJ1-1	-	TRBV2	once	TGTGCCAGCATTGAGGGGCAGCGCACTGAAGCTTTCTTT	CASIEGQRTEAFF
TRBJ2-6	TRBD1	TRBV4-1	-	TGCGCCAGCAGACGTTCCGGGACAGGTAACTCTGGGGCCAACGTCCTGACTTTC	CASRRSGTGNSGANVLTF
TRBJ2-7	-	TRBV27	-	TGTGCCAGCAGTTTAATCGGGTACGAGCAGTACTTC	CASSLIGYEQYF
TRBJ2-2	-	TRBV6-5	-	TGTGCCAGCAGTTACTCGAGTAGGACTACCACCGGGGAGCTGTTTTTT	CASSYSSRTTTGELFF
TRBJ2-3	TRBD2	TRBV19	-	TGTGCCAGCTCCGATCCGGGACTAGCGGGAGGGCGAGATACGCAGTATTTT	CASSDPGLAGGRDTQYF
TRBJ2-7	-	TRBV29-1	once	TGCAGCGTAGCTGCCGGGACGGTGATCTACGAGCAGTACTTC	CSVAAGTVIYEQYF
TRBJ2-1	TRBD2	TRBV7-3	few	TGTGCCAGCAGCTCCCCGGGTAGCGGGGCATACAATGAGCAGTTCTTC	CASSSPGSGAYNEQFF
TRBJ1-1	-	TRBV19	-	TGTGCCAGTAGTTTGAAGGTGGGATTGACTGAAGCTTTCTTT	CASSLKVGLTEAFF
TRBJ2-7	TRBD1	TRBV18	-	TGTGCCAGCTCACTGGACAGGGGGTCCTACGAGCAGTACTTC	CASSLDRGSYEQYF
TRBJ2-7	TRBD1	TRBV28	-	TGTGCCAGCAGTTCGCGACAGGGCGCCTTCTCCTACGAGCAGTACTTC	CASSSRQGAFSYEQYF
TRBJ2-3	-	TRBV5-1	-	TGCGCCAGCAGCTCACACCGATCGGATACGCAGTATTTT	CASSSHRSDTQYF
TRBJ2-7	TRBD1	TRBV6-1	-	TGTGCCAGCAGGGGGGGGACAGGGCGCTCCTACGAGCAGTACTTC	CASRGGTGRSYEQYF